The clone carrying this TCR beta chain was counted a single time. Its antigen is unidentified. Germline lookup yields CDR1 SGHDT and CDR2 YYEEEE. This CDR3 comprises 15 residues. V gave up 2 bases and J gave up 3 bases, with 15 bases separating them. The data are from a study of a mutant IDH1 vaccine in newly diagnosed glioma. Turning to the study itself: In weeks 1, 3, 5, 7, 11, 15, 19 and 23, patients were vaccinated. Of the patients given treatment, approximately 60% were male and around 40% were female, and a mean age of roughly 40 years was recorded. Study results and limitations: It seemed that pseudoprogression was not linked to changes in the top peripheral T cell clonotypes.

The assay was immunoSEQ multiplex PCR, and TCRdb's table has in-frame clones only and misses some. The sample shows some 64,000 clones, less than 85% of them seen only once. Indicated time point: week 11, during vaccination. With topical imiquimod, each dose of the vaccine consisted of 300 ug of mutant IDH1 20-mer peptide. Specimen: PBMCs, collected from a glioma patient whose treatment included an IDH1 peptide vaccine. The chain is built from TRBV5-6 and TRBJ2-7, with D possibly matching TRBD2 (5 bases). This receptor was taken from a woman aged 45-65 years with glioma. The CDR3 spells CASSLRPGRDYEQYF. The CDR3 DNA is TGTGCCAGCAGCTTACGACCTGGGAGAGACTACGAGCAGTACTTC.